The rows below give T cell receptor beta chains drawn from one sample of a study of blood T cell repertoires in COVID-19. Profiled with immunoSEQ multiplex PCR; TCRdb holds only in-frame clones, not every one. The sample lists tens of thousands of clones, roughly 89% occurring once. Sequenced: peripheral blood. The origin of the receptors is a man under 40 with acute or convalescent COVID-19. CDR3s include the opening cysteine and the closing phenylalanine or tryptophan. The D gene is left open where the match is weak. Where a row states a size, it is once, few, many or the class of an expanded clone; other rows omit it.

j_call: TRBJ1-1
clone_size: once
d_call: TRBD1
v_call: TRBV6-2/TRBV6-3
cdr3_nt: TGTGCCAGCAGTTACTCGACAGGGGGAAGCACTGAAGCTTTCTTT
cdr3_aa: CASSYSTGGSTEAFF

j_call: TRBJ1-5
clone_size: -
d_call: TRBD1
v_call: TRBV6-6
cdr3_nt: TGTGCCAGCACCGGGGACAGGGAAAGGAAACAGCCCCAGCATTTT
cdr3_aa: CASTGDRERKQPQHF

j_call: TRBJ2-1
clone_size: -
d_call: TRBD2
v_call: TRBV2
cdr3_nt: TGTGCCAGCGGAGGGACTAGCGGGGGGAATGAGCAGTTCTTC
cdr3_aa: CASGGTSGGNEQFF

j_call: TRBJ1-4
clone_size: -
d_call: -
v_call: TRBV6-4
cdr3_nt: TGTGCCAGCTCTCGAACGGGGATTCGAGCAACTAATGAAAAACTGTTTTTT
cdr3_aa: CASSRTGIRATNEKLFF

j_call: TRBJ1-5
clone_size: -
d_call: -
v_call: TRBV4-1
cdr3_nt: TGCGCCAGCAGCCAAACACAGGGATACAATCAGCCCCAGCATTTT
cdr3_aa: CASSQTQGYNQPQHF

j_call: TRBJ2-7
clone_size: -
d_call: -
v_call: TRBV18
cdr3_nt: TGTGCCAGCTCACCAGGACACGAGACCTACGAGCAGTACTTC
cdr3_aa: CASSPGHETYEQYF

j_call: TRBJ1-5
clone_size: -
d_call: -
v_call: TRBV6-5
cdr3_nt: TGTGCCAGCAGACCTGACAGAATGAATCAGCCCCAGCATTTT
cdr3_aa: CASRPDRMNQPQHF

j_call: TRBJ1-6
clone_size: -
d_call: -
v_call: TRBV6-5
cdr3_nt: TGTGCCAGCAAGAGCGGGAGTTCACCCCTCCACTTT
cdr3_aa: CASKSGSSPLHF

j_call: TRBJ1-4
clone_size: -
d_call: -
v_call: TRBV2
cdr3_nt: TGTGCCAGCAGTGATTTCGGTAATGAAAAACTGTTTTTT
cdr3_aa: CASSDFGNEKLFF

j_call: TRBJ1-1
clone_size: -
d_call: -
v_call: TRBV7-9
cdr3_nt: TGTGCCAGCAGCTTATTCTCGGGCACTGAAGCTTTCTTT
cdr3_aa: CASSLFSGTEAFF

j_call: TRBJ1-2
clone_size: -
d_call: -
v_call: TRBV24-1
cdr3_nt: TGTGCCACCAGGGACAGTCATGGCTACACCTTC
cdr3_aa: CATRDSHGYTF

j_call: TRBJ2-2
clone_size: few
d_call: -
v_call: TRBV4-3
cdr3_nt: TGCGCCAGCAGCCAAGAAAAAGGGGACACCGGGGAGCTGTTTTTT
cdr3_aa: CASSQEKGDTGELFF

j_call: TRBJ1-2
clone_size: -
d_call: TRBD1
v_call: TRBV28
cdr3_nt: TGTGCCAGCCTTACAGGGGGCTATGGCTACACCTTC
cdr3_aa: CASLTGGYGYTF

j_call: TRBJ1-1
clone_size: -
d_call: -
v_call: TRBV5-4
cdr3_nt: TGTGCCAGCAGCTCCTTGACAGCGAACACTGAAGCTTTCTTT
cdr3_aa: CASSSLTANTEAFF

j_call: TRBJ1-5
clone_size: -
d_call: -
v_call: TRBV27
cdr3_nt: TGTGCCAGCAGTCTCGCTCGCGGTCAGCCCCAGCATTTT
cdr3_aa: CASSLARGQPQHF

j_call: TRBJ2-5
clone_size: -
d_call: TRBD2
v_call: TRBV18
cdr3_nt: TGTGCCAGCTCGCCGATGCCCGGGAGGGCCGAAGAGACCCAGTACTTC
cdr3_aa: CASSPMPGRAEETQYF

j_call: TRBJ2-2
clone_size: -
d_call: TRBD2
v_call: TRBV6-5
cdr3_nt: TGTGCCAGCGGACTAGCGGTAAACACCGGGGAGCTGTTTTTT
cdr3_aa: CASGLAVNTGELFF

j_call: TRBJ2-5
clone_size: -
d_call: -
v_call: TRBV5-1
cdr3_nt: TGCGCCAGCAGCGCTGGCCACAGGGTCCAAGAGACCCAGTACTTC
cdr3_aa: CASSAGHRVQETQYF

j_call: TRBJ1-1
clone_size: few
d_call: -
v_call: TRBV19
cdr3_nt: TGTGCCAGTAGTGGAACAGACAGGAACACTGAAGCTTTCTTT
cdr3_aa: CASSGTDRNTEAFF

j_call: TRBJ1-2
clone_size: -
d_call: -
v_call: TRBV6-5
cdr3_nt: TGTGCCAGCAACCTCCCGGGGGTCTACTATGGCTACACCTTC
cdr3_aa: CASNLPGVYYGYTF

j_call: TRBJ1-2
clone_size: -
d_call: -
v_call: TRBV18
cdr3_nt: TGTGCCAGCTCACCAAGAGATGATGGCTACACCTTC
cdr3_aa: CASSPRDDGYTF

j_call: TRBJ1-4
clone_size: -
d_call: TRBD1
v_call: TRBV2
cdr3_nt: TGTGCCAGCAGCGAGACAGGGATAACTAATGAAAAACTGTTTTTT
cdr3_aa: CASSETGITNEKLFF

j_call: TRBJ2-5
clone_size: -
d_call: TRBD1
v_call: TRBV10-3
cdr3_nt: TGTGCCATCAGAAGCCGGGACAGGGGACAAGAGACCCAGTACTTC
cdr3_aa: CAIRSRDRGQETQYF

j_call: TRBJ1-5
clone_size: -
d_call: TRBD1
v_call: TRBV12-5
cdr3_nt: TGTGCTAGTGGTTTGGTTCACGACGGGACAGGGGTCAATCAGCCCCAGCATTTT
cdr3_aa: CASGLVHDGTGVNQPQHF

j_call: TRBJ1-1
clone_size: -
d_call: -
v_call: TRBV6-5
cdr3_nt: TGTGCCAGCAGTTGGCCCCTGGGACAAGAGAACACTGAAGCTTTCTTT
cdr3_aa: CASSWPLGQENTEAFF

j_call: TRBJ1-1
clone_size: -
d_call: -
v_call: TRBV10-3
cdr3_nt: TGTGCCATCAGTATCAGGGGCAACACTGAAGCTTTCTTT
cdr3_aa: CAISIRGNTEAFF

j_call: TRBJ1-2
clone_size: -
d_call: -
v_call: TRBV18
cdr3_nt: TGTGCCAGCTCACCAGACAGAGTTTATGGCTACACCTTC
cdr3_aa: CASSPDRVYGYTF

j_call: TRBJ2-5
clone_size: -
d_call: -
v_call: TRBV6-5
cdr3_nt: TGTGCCAGCAGTCCCGCGAAAAAGACCCAGTACTTC
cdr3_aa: CASSPAKKTQYF

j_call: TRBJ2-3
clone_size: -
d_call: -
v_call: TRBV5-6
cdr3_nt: TGTGCCAGCAGCTTGGGGGCCTCGACAGATACGCAGTATTTT
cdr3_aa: CASSLGASTDTQYF

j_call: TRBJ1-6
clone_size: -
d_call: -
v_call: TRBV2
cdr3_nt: TGTGCCAGCACCTTGGAGGGGAATAATTCACCCCTCCACTTT
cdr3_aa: CASTLEGNNSPLHF

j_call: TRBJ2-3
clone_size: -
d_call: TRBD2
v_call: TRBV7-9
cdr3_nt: TGTGCCAGCAGCTTAGTGGCGGGAGGCACAGATACGCAGTATTTT
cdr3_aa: CASSLVAGGTDTQYF

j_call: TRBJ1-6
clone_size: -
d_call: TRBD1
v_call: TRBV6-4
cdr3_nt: TGTGCCAGCAGTGACAGGGGGCTCTATAATTCACCCCTCCACTTT
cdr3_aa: CASSDRGLYNSPLHF

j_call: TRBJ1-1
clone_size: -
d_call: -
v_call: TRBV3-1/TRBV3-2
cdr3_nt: TGTGCCAGCAGCCCACAACCGTCTAGTACGGGGGCTTTCTTT
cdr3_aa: CASSPQPSSTGAFF

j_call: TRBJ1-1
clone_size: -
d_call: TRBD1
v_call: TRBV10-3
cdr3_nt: TGTGCCATCACCGAGACAGGGAGAACTGAAGCTTTCTTT
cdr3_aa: CAITETGRTEAFF

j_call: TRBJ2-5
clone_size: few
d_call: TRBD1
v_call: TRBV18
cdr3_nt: TGTGCCAGCTCACCGGGACAGGGGAATTACGAGACCCAGTACTTC
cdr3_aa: CASSPGQGNYETQYF